The clone carrying this T cell receptor beta chain has at least ten counts. The antigen is unknown. The germline V gene encodes CDR1 SGHAT and CDR2 FQNNGV. The CDR3 is made up of 18 amino acids. V trimming: 3 bases; J trimming: 6 bases; junction bases outside the gene matches: 12. A lack of ophthalmopathy progression within 18 months defined stable Graves' hyperthyroidism. In making diagnoses, clinical symptoms, serum thyroxine and TRAb, thyroid ultrasound and orbital computed tomography were all used. TCR beta CDR3 regions were amplified from RNA transcripts. HTBI primers were employed in a first-round RT-PCR of the TCR CDR3. Each CDR3 protein is one row after TCRdb ran MiXCR on the multiplex PCR reads. Of 650,000 to 700,000 distinct CDR3 sequences in the sample, roughly a sixth were seen once. The data are from a study of T cells in Graves' hyperthyroidism and ophthalmopathy. General observations from the study: A model of 13 V-J pairs discriminated ophthalmopathy from stable hyperthyroidism.

This sequence originates from a man aged 45-65 years with Graves' hyperthyroidism. Input material: blood. The J gene is TRBJ2-1, the V gene TRBV11-2, with 12 bases matching TRBD1. The CDR3 spells CASSFMGGGTGGRNEQFF. The CDR3, as DNA: TGTGCCAGCAGCTTCATGGGGGGCGGGACAGGGGGCCGCAATGAGCAGTTCTTC.